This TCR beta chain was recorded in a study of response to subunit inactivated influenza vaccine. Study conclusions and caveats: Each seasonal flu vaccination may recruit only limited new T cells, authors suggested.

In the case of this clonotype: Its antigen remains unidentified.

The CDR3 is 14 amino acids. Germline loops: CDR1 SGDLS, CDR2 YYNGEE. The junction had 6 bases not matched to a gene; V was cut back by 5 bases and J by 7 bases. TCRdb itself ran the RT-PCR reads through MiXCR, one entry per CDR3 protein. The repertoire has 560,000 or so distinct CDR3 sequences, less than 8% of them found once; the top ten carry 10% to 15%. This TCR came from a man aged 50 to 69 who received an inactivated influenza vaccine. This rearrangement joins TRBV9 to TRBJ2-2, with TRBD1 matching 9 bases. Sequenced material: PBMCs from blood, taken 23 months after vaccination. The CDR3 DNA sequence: TGTGCCAGCAGGAGGACAGGGGCGGGCGGGGAGCTGTTTTTT. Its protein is CASRRTGAGGELFF.